The T cell receptor (beta chain) described here comes from a study of B cell selection in AIRE deficiency. To note about this clone: Its antigen is as yet unknown.

Conventional CD4 T cells were sorted as CD4+CD127+ cells. Clones were sequenced by immunoSEQ multiplex PCR, and TCRdb holds only the in-frame ones, with some missing. In the table there are some 20,000 clones, around 97% of which are singletons. Study results and limitations: AIRE-deficient Tconv and Treg repertoires matched healthy donors in TCRBV, CDR3 length, diversity.

This TCR derives from a human donor with AIRE deficiency. The sequenced sample was conventional CD4+ T cells sorted from PBMCs.

The CDR3 DNA is TGTGCCAGCAGTTACCGTGCTGGGACCTACGAGCAGTACTTC. Protein product: CASSYRAGTYEQYF. V usage is TRBV6-5 and J usage is TRBJ2-7; D remains ambiguous. Germline V lookup: CDR1 MNHEY, CDR2 SVGAGI. The CDR3 spans 14 residues. V was trimmed by 2 bases and J by 2 bases, leaving 10 bases between them.